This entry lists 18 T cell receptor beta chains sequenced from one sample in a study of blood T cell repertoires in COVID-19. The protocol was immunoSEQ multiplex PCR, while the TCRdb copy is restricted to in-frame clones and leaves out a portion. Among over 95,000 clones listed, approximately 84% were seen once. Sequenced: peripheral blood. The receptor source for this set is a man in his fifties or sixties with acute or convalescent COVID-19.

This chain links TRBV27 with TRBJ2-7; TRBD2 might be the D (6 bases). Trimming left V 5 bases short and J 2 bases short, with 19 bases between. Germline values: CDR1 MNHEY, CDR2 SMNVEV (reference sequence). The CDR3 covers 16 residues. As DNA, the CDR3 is TGTGCCAGCAGTGCGGCGGGGAGTGACCTCCCCTACGAGCAGTACTTC. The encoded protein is CASSAAGSDLPYEQYF.

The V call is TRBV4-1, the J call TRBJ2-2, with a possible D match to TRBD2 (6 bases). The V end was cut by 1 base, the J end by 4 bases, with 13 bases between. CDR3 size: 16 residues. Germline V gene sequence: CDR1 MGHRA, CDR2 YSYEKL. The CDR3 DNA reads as TGCGCCAGCAGCCAAGGGGCTTCCGGGGGCACCGGGGAGCTGTTTTTT. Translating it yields CASSQGASGGTGELFF.

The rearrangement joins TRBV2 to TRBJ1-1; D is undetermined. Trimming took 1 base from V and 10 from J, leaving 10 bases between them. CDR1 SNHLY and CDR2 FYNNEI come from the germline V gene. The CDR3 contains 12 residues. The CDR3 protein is CASSEDAGAAFF. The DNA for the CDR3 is TGTGCCAGCAGTGAAGATGCAGGCGCAGCTTTCTTT.

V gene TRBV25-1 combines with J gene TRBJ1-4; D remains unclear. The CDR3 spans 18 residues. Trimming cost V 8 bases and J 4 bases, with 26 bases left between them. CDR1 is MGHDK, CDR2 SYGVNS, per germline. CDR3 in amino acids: CASGGPGRPATHNEKLFF. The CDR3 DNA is TGTGCCAGCGGCGGGCCCGGCAGGCCCGCAACACATAATGAAAAACTGTTTTTT.

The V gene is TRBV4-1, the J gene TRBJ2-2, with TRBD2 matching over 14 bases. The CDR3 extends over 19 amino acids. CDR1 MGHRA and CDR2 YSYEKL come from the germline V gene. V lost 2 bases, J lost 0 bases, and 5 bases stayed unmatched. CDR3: CASSQYGTSGGTNTGELFF. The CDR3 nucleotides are TGCGCCAGCAGCCAATACGGGACTAGCGGGGGAACGAACACCGGGGAGCTGTTTTTT.

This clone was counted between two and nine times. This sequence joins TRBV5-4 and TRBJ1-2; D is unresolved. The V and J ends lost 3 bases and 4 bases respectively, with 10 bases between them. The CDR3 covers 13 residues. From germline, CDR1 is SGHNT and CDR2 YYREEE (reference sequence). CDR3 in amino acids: CASSSPEVYGYTF. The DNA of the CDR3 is TGTGCCAGCAGCTCTCCAGAGGTCTATGGCTACACCTTC.

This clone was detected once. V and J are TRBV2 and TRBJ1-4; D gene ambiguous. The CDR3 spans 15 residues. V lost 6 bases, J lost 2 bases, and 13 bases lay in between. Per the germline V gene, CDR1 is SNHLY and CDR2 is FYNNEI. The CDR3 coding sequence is TGTGCCAGCAGAGCTGCGGGCACCACTAATGAAAAACTGTTTTTT. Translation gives CASRAAGTTNEKLFF.

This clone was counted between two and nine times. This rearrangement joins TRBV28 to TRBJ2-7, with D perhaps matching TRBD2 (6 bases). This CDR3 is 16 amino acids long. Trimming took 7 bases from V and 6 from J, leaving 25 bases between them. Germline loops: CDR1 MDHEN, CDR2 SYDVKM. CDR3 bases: TGTGCCAGCACCTCAATTCACCGGGACTTGCCTGTCGAGCAGTACTTC. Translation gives CASTSIHRDLPVEQYF.

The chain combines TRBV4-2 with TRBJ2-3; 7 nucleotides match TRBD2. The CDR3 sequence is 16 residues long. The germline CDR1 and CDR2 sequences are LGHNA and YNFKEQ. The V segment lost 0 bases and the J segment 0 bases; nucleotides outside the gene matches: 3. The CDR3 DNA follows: TGTGCCAGCAGCCAAGAAGCGGGGATTAGCACAGATACGCAGTATTTT. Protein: CASSQEAGISTDTQYF.

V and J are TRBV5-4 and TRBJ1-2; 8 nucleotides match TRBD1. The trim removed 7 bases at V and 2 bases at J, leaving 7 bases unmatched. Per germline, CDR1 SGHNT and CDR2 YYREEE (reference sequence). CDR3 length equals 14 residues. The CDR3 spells CASREQGGNYGYTF. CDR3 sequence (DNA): TGTGCCAGCCGTGAACAGGGGGGGAACTATGGCTACACCTTC.

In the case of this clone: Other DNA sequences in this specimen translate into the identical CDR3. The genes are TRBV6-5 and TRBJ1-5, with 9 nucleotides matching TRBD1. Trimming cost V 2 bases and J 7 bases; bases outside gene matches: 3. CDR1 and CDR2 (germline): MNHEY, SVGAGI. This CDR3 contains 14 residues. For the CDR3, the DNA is TGTGCCAGCAGTTACGGACAGGGGAACCAGCCCCAGCATTTT. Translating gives CASSYGQGNQPQHF.

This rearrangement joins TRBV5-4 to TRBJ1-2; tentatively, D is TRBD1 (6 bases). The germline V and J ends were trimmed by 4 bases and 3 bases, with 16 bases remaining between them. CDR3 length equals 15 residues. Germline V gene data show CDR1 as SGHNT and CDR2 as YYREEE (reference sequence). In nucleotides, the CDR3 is TGTGCCAGCAGCCCTTCCACGACAGGACACTATGGCTACACCTTC. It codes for CASSPSTTGHYGYTF.

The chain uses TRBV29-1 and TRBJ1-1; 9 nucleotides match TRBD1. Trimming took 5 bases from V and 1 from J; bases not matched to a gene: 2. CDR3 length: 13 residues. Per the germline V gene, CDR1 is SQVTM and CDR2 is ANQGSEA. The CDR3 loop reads CSVRQGGNTEAFF. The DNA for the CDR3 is TGCAGCGTTCGACAGGGGGGGAACACTGAAGCTTTCTTT.

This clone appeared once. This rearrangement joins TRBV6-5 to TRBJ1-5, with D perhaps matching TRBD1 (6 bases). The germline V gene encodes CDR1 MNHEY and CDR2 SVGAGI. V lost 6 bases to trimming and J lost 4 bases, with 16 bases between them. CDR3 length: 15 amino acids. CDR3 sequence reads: CASSLRGLGNQPQHF. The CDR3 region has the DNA TGTGCCAGCAGCCTCAGGGGCTTGGGTAATCAGCCCCAGCATTTT.

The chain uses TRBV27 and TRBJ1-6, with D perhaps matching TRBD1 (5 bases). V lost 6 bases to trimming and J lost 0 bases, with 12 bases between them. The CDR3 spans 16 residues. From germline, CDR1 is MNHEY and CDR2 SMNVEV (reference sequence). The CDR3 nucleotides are TGTGCCAGCAGCTTAGACAGACGCTCCTATAATTCACCCCTCCACTTT. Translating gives CASSLDRRSYNSPLHF.

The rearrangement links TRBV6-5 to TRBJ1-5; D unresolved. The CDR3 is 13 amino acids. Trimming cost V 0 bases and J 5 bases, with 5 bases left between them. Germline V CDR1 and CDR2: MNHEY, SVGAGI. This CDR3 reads CASSYSRDQPQHF. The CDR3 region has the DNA TGTGCCAGCAGTTACTCGCGGGATCAGCCCCAGCATTTT.

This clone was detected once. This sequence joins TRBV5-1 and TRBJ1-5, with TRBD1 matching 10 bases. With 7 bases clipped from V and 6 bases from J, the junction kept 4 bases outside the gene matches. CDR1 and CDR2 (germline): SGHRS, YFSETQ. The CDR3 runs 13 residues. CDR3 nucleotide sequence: TGCGCCAGCGGGACAGGGGAAGGTCAGCCCCAGCATTTT. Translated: CASGTGEGQPQHF.

The CDR3 bases are TGCAGCGTATCGACTAGCGGGGGAGAGACCCAGTACTTC. This encodes CSVSTSGGETQYF. The gene calls are TRBV29-1 and TRBJ2-5, with TRBD2 identical over 12 bases. The CDR3 covers 13 residues. Unmatched junction bases numbered 3, after V lost 6 bases and J lost 4 bases. Germline-derived CDR1 and CDR2 are SQVTM and ANQGSEA.